This TCR beta chain was sequenced for a study of CD8 T cells in ankylosing spondylitis. It was by quantitative 5'-RACE with molecular barcodes that TCR beta libraries were made. TCRdb processed the 5' RACE reads anew with MiXCR; each CDR3 protein has one entry. Of about 240,000 distinct CDR3 sequences listed, approximately 8.4% are singletons. The CDR3 consists of 15 residues. The trim removed 7 bases at V and 9 bases at J, leaving 13 bases unmatched. The sample holds many counts of this clonotype. Its antigen is undetermined. Findings and limits, study-wide: Reactive arthritis synovial fluid and blood were previously reported to contain some motif variants.

Sample: blood, either unsorted or a sorted T cell fraction (not recorded which). This clonotype originated in a female donor with ankylosing spondylitis or in good health (not recorded which). The V and J genes are TRBV12-3 or TRBV12-4 and TRBJ2-1; 9 bases are a match to TRBD1. The CDR3 nucleotides read TGTGCCAGCAAAACCGGGACAGGGCTCAGTGGTGAGCAGTTCTTC. It yields the protein CASKTGTGLSGEQFF.